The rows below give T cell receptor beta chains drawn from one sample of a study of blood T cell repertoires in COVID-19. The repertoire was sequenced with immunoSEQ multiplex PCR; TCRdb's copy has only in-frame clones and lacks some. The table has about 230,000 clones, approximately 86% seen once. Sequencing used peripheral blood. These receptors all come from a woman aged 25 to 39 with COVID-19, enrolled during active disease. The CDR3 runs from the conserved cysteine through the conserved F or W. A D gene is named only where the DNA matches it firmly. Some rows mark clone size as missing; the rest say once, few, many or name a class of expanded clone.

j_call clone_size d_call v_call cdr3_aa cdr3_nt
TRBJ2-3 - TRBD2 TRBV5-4 CASSSLAGGNTDTQYF TGTGCCAGCAGCTCCCTAGCGGGGGGGAACACAGATACGCAGTATTTT
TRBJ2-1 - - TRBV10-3 CAIGTFSEQFF TGTGCCATCGGGACATTCTCGGAGCAGTTCTTC
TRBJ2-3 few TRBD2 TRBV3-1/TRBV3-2 CASSQDRRRAGVTPLFTDTQYF TGTGCCAGCAGCCAAGATAGGAGGCGTGCGGGAGTGACGCCCCTATTTACAGATACGCAGTATTTT
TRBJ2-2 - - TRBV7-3 CASSPGTPYTGELFF TGTGCCAGCAGCCCCGGGACTCCGTACACCGGGGAGCTGTTTTTT
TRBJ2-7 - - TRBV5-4 CASSSSDRSYEQYF TGTGCCAGCAGCTCTTCAGACAGGTCCTACGAGCAGTACTTC
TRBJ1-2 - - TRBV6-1 CASSEGTGGLGYTF TGTGCCAGCAGTGAAGGGACCGGCGGGCTGGGCTACACCTTC
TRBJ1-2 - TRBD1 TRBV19 CASSIVTGRDGYTF TGTGCCAGTAGTATAGTGACAGGGCGGGATGGCTACACCTTC
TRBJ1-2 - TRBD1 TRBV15 CATSRGDTGAGYGYTF TGTGCCACCAGCAGAGGGGACACAGGGGCCGGCTATGGCTACACCTTC
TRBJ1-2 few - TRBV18 CASSTTRGLYGYTF TGTGCCAGCTCAACCACCAGGGGCCTCTATGGCTACACCTTC
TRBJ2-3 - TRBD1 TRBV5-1 CASSMGQGSTDTQYF TGCGCCAGCAGCATGGGACAGGGGAGCACAGATACGCAGTATTTT
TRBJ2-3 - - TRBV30 CAWSLPIRRGSDTQYF TGTGCCTGGAGTCTCCCGATCCGGAGAGGGTCAGATACGCAGTATTTT
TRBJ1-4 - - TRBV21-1 CAEEGSEKLFF TGTGCCGAAGAGGGTAGCGAAAAACTGTTTTTT
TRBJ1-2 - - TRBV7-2 CASSFSVRGYTF TGTGCCAGCAGCTTCTCTGTCCGGGGCTACACCTTC
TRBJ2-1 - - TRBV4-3 CASSQDRGFSGTYPNEQFF TGCGCCAGCAGCCAAGATAGAGGGTTTTCCGGGACTTACCCCAATGAGCAGTTCTTC